Each of the 2 T cell receptor beta chains below was sequenced from the same sample in a study of blood T cell repertoires in COVID-19. Produced via immunoSEQ multiplex PCR; TCRdb's table is partial and in-frame only. The profile shows around 78,000 clones, around 89% of them singletons. The sequencing input was PBMCs or T cells enriched from blood (not recorded which). The origin of the receptors is a woman aged 45-65 years with acute COVID-19.

This chain joins TRBV5-1 and TRBJ2-5; 9 bases map to TRBD1. CDR3 size: 15 residues. V lost 0 bases and J lost 1; bases outside the gene matches: 1. Germline assignment: CDR1 SGHRS and CDR2 YFSETQ. CDR3 in DNA: TGCGCCAGCAGCTTGGGGACAGGGGCCCAAGAGACCCAGTACTTC. Translation: CASSLGTGAQETQYF.

The chain carries TRBV4-1 and TRBJ2-2; 14 bases line up with TRBD2. V lost 4 bases, J lost 5 bases, and 9 bases stayed unmatched. Per germline, CDR1 MGHRA and CDR2 YSYEKL. The CDR3 has 18 residues. The CDR3 loop reads CASSLLGLAGVKTGELFF. The CDR3 bases are TGCGCCAGCAGCCTCCTGGGACTAGCGGGAGTTAAGACCGGGGAGCTGTTTTTT.